This TCR beta chain was captured by sequencing in a study of shared clonotypes between healthy human individuals. The wider study: The donor pool was made up of two women and a few men aged 18 to 49.

Comments on this clone: Its antigen is not known.

Naive CD8 populations comprised CD45RO-negative cells positively selected for CCR7, excluding terminally differentiated effector memory CD45RA+ cells. Study-level results: The diversity represented, both genetic and in exposure history, was limited by few donors. Rarefaction indicated that sorted-subset sequencing remained incomplete although depth was large.

Germline CDR1 and CDR2: MDHEN and SYDVKM. The CDR3 contains 14 residues. J was trimmed by 1 base and V by 6 bases; bases with no gene match: 5. Assay execution proceeded at the deep level. Here immunoSEQ multiplex PCR was the method, and the copy in TCRdb shows in-frame clones only, minus some. Of hundreds of thousands of clones detected, around 92% appear once; the ten largest clones hold approximately 25%. Sequenced sample: naive CD8+ T cells sorted from blood. The TCR originated in a man aged 25 to 45 in good health. V and J are TRBV28 and TRBJ2-5, with TRBD1 matching over 7 bases. CDR3 in amino acids: CASSPWDSQETQYF. CDR3 DNA: TGTGCCAGCAGCCCCTGGGACAGCCAAGAGACCCAGTACTTC.